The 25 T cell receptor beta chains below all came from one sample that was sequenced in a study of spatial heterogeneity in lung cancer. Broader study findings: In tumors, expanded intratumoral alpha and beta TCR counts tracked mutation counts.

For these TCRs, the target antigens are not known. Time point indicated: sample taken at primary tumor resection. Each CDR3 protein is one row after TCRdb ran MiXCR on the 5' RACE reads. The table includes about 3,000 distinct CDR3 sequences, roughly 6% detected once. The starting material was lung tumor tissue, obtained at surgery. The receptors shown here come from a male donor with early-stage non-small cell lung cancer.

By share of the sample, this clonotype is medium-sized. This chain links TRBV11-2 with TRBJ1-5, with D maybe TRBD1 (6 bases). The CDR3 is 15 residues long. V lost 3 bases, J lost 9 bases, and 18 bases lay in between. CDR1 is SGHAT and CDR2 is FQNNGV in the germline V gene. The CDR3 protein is CASSFEGGAMWPQHF. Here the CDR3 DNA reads TGTGCCAGCAGCTTTGAGGGGGGAGCTATGTGGCCCCAGCATTTT.

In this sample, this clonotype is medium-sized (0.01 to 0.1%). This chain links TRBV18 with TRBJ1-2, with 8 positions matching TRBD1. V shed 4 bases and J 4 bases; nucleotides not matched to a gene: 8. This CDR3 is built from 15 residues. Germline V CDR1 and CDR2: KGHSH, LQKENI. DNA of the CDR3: TGTGCCAGCTCACTCGGGGACAGGAGACTCTATGGCTACACCTTC. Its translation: CASSLGDRRLYGYTF.

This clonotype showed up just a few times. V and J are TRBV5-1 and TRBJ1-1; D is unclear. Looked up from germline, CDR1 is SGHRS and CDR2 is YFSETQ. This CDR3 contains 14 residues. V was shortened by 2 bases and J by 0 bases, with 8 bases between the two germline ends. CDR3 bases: TGCGCCAGCAGCTTCAGGATAATGAACACTGAAGCTTTCTTT. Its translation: CASSFRIMNTEAFF.

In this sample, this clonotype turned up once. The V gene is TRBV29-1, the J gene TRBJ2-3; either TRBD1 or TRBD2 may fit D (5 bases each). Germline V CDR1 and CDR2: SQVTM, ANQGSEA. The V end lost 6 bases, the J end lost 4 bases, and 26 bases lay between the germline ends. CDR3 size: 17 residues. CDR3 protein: CSVGTSLRVSIADTQYF. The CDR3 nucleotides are TGCAGCGTCGGGACCTCGCTGAGGGTTTCTATCGCAGATACGCAGTATTTT.

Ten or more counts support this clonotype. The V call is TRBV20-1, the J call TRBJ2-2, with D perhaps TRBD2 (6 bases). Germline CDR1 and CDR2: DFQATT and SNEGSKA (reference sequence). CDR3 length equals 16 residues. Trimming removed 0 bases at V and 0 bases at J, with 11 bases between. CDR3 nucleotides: TGCAGTGCTAGAGAAGAGGCGGGGCCGAACACCGGGGAGCTGTTTTTT. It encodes CSAREEAGPNTGELFF.

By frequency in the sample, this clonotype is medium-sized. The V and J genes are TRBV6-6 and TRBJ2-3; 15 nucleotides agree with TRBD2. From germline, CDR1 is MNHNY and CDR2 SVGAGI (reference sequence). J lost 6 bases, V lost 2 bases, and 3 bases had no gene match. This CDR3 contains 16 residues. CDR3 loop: CASSYGLAGGPDTQYF. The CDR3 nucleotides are TGTGCCAGCAGTTACGGACTAGCGGGAGGGCCCGATACGCAGTATTTT.

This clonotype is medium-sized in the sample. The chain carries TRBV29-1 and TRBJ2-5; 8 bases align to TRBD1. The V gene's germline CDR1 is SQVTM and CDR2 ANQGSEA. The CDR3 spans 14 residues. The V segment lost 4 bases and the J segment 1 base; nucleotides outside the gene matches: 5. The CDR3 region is CSVGGQAFQETQYF. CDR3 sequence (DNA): TGCAGCGTTGGGGGACAGGCCTTCCAAGAGACCCAGTACTTC.

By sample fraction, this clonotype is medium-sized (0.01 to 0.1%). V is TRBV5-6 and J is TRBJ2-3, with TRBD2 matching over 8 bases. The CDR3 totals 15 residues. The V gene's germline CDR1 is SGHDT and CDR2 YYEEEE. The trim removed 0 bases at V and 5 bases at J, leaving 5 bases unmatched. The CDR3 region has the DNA TGTGCCAGCAGCTTGGCCGGGAGGGACGAAGATACGCAGTATTTT. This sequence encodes CASSLAGRDEDTQYF.

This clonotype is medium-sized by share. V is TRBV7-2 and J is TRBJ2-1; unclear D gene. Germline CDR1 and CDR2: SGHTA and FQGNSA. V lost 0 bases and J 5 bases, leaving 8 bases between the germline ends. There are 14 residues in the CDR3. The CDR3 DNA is TGTGCCAGCAGCTTAGCTTCAGCCCACAATGAGCAGTTCTTC. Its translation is CASSLASAHNEQFF.

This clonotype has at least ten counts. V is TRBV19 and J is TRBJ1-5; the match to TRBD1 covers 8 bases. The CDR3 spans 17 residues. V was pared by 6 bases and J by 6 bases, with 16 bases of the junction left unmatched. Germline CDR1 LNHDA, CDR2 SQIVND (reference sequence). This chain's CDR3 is CASSMGQGALGGQPQHF. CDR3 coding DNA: TGTGCCAGTAGCATGGGGCAGGGGGCCCTTGGAGGTCAGCCCCAGCATTTT.

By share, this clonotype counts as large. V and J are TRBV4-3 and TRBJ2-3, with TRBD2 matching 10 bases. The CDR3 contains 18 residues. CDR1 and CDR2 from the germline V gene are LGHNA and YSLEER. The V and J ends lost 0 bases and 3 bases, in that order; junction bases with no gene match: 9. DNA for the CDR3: TGCGCCAGCAGCCAAGATGCGCCTAGCGGGAGTAGTACAGATACGCAGTATTTT. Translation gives CASSQDAPSGSSTDTQYF.

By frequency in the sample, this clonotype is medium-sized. CDR3 amino acids: CAIMRWREEFEQYF. The DNA for the CDR3 is TGTGCCATCATGCGCTGGCGGGAGGAATTCGAGCAGTACTTC. This rearrangement joins TRBV2 to TRBJ2-7; 8 bases map to TRBD2. The ends lost 10 bases at V and 6 bases at J; junction bases unmatched: 14. The CDR3 consists of 14 residues. CDR1 is SNHLY, CDR2 FYNNEI, per germline.

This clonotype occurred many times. The CDR3 reads CASSTVARVGGELFF. CDR3 nucleotides: TGTGCCAGCAGCACCGTAGCGCGCGTCGGCGGGGAGCTGTTTTTT. The gene calls are TRBV5-5 and TRBJ2-2, with D perhaps matching TRBD2 (5 bases). Looked up from germline, CDR1 is SGHKS and CDR2 is YYEKEE (reference sequence). Trimming stripped 4 bases from V and 7 bases from J, with 17 bases between. There are 15 residues in the CDR3.

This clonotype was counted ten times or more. CDR3 nucleotides: TGTGCCAGCAGCTTAGAACGGGGTGGCTACACCTTC. Encoded protein: CASSLERGGYTF. The V gene is TRBV7-2, the J gene TRBJ1-2; D gene uncertain. From germline, CDR1 is SGHTA and CDR2 FQGNSA. This CDR3 comprises 12 residues. V lost 1 base and J lost 7, with 7 bases in between. Full variable domain (missing parts from reference TRBV7-2 and TRBJ1-2): GAGVSQSPSNKVTEKGKDVELRCDPISGHTALYWYRQSLGQGLEFLIYFQGNSAPDKSGLPSDRFSAERTGGSVSTLTIQRTQQEDSAVYLCASSLERGGYTFGSGTRLTVV.

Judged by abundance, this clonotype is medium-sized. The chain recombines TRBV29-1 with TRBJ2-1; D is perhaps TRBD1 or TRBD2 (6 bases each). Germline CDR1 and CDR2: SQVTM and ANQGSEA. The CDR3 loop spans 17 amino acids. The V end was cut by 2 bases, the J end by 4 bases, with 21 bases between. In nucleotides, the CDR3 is TGCAGCGTTGAATCGCAGGGGACTCCCCAAGGATACAATGAGCAGTTCTTC. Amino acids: CSVESQGTPQGYNEQFF.

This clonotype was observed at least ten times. This CDR3 reads CASSSPQGGNQPQHF. DNA of the CDR3: TGTGCCAGCAGTTCACCACAGGGTGGCAATCAGCCCCAGCATTTT. The V call is TRBV6-2 or TRBV6-3, the J call TRBJ1-5, with a tentative D call TRBD1 (6 bases). V lost 4 bases, J lost 2 bases, and 12 bases lay in between. The CDR3 runs to 15 residues. Per germline, CDR1 MNHEY and CDR2 SVGEGT.

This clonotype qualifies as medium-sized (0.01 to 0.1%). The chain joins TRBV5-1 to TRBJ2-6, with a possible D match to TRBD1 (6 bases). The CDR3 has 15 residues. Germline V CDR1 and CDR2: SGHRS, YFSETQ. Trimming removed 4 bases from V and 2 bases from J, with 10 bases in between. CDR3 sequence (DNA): TGCGCCAGCAGCCCCAGGACAGCTGGGGCCAACGTCCTGACTTTC. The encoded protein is CASSPRTAGANVLTF.

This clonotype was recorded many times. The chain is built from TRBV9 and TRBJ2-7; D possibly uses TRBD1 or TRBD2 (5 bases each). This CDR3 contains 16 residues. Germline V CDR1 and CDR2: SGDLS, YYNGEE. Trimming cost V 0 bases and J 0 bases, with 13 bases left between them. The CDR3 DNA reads TGTGCCAGCAGCGTAGGTAGGGACGGCTACTCCTACGAGCAGTACTTC. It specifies CASSVGRDGYSYEQYF.

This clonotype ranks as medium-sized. The CDR3 protein is CASSYSPAGAYEQYF. The DNA for the CDR3 is TGTGCCAGCAGTTACTCTCCAGCCGGGGCTTACGAGCAGTACTTC. The chain combines TRBV6-5 with TRBJ2-7, with D possibly being TRBD1 or TRBD2 (5 bases each). This CDR3 region has 15 residues. Deletions cut 0 bases from V and 4 bases from J, with 13 bases between. From germline, CDR1 is MNHEY and CDR2 SVGAGI.

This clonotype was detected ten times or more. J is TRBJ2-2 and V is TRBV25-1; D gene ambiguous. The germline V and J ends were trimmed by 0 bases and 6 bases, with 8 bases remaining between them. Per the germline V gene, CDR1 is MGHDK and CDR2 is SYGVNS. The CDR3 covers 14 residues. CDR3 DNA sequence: TGTGCCAGCAGTGAATATAGATACCCCGGGGAGCTGTTTTTT. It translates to CASSEYRYPGELFF.

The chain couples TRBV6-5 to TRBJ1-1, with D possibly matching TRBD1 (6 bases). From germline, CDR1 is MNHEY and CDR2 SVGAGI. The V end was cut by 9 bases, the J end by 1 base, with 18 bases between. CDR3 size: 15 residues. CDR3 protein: CASNGAGAGNTEAFF. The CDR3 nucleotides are TGTGCCAGTAATGGGGCAGGGGCAGGGAACACTGAAGCTTTCTTT.

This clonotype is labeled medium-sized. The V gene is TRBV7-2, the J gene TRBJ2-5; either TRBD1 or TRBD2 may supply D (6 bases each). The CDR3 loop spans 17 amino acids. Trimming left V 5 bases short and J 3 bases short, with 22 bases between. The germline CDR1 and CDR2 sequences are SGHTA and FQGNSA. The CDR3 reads CASSPRGGRPIEETQYF. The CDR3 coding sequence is TGTGCCAGCAGCCCGCGAGGGGGGAGGCCTATCGAAGAGACCCAGTACTTC.

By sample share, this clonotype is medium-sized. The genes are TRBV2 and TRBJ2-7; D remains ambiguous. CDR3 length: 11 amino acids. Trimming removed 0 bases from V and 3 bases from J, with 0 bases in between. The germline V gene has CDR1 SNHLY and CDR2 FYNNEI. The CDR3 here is CASSEAYEQYF. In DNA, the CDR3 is TGTGCCAGCAGTGAAGCCTACGAGCAGTACTTC.

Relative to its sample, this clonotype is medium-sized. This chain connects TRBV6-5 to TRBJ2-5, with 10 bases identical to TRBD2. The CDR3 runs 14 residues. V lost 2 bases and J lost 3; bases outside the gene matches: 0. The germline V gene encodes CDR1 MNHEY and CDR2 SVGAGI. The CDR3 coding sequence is TGTGCCAGCAGTTACGGACTAGCGGAAGAGACCCAGTACTTC. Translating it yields CASSYGLAEETQYF.

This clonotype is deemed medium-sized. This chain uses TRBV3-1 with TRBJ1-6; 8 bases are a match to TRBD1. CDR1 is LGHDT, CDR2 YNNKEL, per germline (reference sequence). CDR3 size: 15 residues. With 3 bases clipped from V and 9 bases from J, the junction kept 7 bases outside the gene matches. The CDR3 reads CASSHADRGGSPLHF. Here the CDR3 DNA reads TGTGCCAGCAGCCATGCTGACAGGGGCGGTTCACCCCTCCACTTT. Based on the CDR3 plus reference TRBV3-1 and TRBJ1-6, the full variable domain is DTAVSQTPKYLVTQMGNDKSIKCEQNLGHDTMYWYKQDSKKFLKIMFSYNNKELIINETVPNRFSPKSPDKAHLNLHINSLELGDSAVYFCASSHADRGGSPLHFGNGTRLTVT.